These T cell receptor beta chains were read from a single sample in a study of T cell changes during pregnancy in multiple sclerosis. Profiling relied on immunoSEQ multiplex PCR, and the TCRdb table lists in-frame clones only, not all of them. The sample lists roughly 22,000 clones; more than 75% were seen once. This material consisted of CD4+ T cells from peripheral blood mononuclear cells, taken in the first trimester of pregnancy. Receptors originate from a female donor in good health, enrolled as a control in a pregnancy study. Each CDR3 is given with its conserved first and last residue. D genes are given only for firm matches. Clone size is stated in some rows and not others, as once, few, many or a class when expanded.

>TRBJ2-3|TRBV30|NA|TRBD2
CAWILRGGHSTDTQYF
TGTGCCTGGATCCTTCGGGGGGGGCACAGCACAGATACGCAGTATTTT
>TRBJ2-5|TRBV28|once|TRBD2
CASSSGFAGGGETQYF
TGTGCCAGCAGTTCCGGATTTGCGGGGGGTGGTGAGACCCAGTACTTC
>TRBJ1-1|TRBV7-9|NA|TRBD1
CASSLSMGQGAIAFF
TGTGCCAGCAGCTTATCGATGGGACAGGGGGCTATAGCTTTCTTT
>TRBJ2-2|TRBV5-1|NA|NA
CASSEAPGTLNTGELFF
TGCGCCAGCAGCGAGGCCCCCGGGACTCTTAACACCGGGGAGCTGTTTTTT
>TRBJ2-3|TRBV19|NA|NA
CASKGGARTDTQYF
TGTGCCAGTAAGGGGGGGGCCCGCACAGATACGCAGTATTTT
>TRBJ2-3|TRBV2|NA|NA
CASGARTGIPDTQYF
TGTGCCAGCGGCGCAAGAACAGGGATCCCCGATACGCAGTATTTT
>TRBJ2-1|TRBV15|NA|TRBD2
CATSRIASGIGNEQFF
TGTGCCACCAGCAGAATCGCTAGCGGGATCGGGAATGAGCAGTTCTTC
>TRBJ2-2|TRBV19|once|TRBD1
CASRRQGAVTGELFF
TGTGCCAGTAGGAGACAGGGGGCCGTCACCGGGGAGCTGTTTTTT
>TRBJ2-1|TRBV5-1|NA|TRBD2
CASSPAGTSGLNEQFF
TGCGCCAGCAGCCCGGCCGGGACTAGCGGGCTAAATGAGCAGTTCTTC
>TRBJ2-7|TRBV28|NA|NA
CASSLMGLPPYEQYF
TGTGCCAGCAGTCTCATGGGGCTGCCTCCCTACGAGCAGTACTTC
>TRBJ1-2|TRBV10-3|NA|NA
CAISRQEFYGYTF
TGTGCCATCAGCAGACAGGAGTTCTACGGCTACACCTTC
>TRBJ2-5|TRBV2|NA|NA
CASDAYRGETQYF
TGTGCCAGCGATGCGTATAGGGGAGAGACCCAGTACTTC
>TRBJ2-1|TRBV12-5|NA|NA
CASGLVLGSSYNEQFF
TGTGCTAGTGGTTTGGTACTGGGGAGCTCCTACAATGAGCAGTTCTTC
>TRBJ2-2|TRBV7-9|NA|NA
CASSSNLVAGELFF
TGTGCCAGCAGCTCGAACCTAGTGGCCGGGGAGCTGTTTTTT
>TRBJ1-1|TRBV11-2|NA|NA
CASSLWTKGPAFF
TGTGCCAGCAGCTTGTGGACGAAGGGGCCCGCTTTCTTT
>TRBJ1-6|TRBV19|NA|NA
CASSIPGFDSPLHF
TGTGCCAGTAGTATCCCGGGGTTTGATTCACCCCTCCACTTT
>TRBJ2-3|TRBV19|few|NA
CASRPPPGLTSTDTQYF
TGTGCCAGTAGACCACCCCCGGGACTTACTAGCACAGATACGCAGTATTTT
>TRBJ2-1|TRBV29-1|NA|NA
CSVYGGGGNEQFF
TGCAGCGTTTACGGGGGCGGGGGCAATGAGCAGTTCTTC
>TRBJ1-1|TRBV19|NA|TRBD1
CASSKTGGASTEAFF
TGTGCCAGTAGTAAGACAGGGGGCGCGTCCACTGAAGCTTTCTTT
>TRBJ2-7|TRBV7-6|NA|TRBD2
CASSFSGSSYEQYF
TGTGCCAGCAGTTTTAGCGGGAGCTCCTACGAGCAGTACTTC
>TRBJ1-6|TRBV2|NA|NA
CASLGARNSPLHF
TGTGCCAGCTTGGGAGCTAGGAATTCACCCCTCCACTTT
>TRBJ2-1|TRBV6-6|NA|TRBD1
CASATGEISYNEQFF
TGTGCCAGCGCTACAGGGGAGATTTCCTACAATGAGCAGTTCTTC
>TRBJ1-1|TRBV6-6|NA|NA
CASSLDTTEAFF
TGTGCCAGCAGCCTAGATACGACTGAAGCTTTCTTT
>TRBJ1-3|TRBV7-8|NA|NA
CASSSARIFSGNTIYF
TGTGCCAGCAGCTCGGCCAGGATATTCTCTGGAAACACCATATATTTT
>TRBJ2-7|TRBV6-5|NA|NA
CASSEIWDLHF
TGTGCCAGCAGTGAAATCTGGGACTTACACTTC
>TRBJ1-2|TRBV11-2|NA|NA
CASSQAGTINYGYTF
TGTGCCAGCAGCCAAGCCGGGACAATTAACTATGGCTACACCTTC
>TRBJ2-1|TRBV10-3|NA|TRBD2
CAISESGRAPLEQFF
TGTGCCATCAGTGAGTCGGGGAGGGCCCCCCTAGAGCAGTTCTTC
>TRBJ2-1|TRBV5-1|NA|NA
CASSLAGSSYNEQFF
TGCGCCAGCAGCTTGGCTGGGAGCTCCTACAATGAGCAGTTCTTC
>TRBJ1-2|TRBV5-5|NA|NA
CASSLGSEGRANYGYTF
TGTGCCAGCAGCTTGGGTAGCGAAGGAAGAGCTAACTATGGCTACACCTTC
>TRBJ1-1|TRBV5-1|NA|TRBD1
CASRQTTGGTEAFF
TGCGCCAGCCGCCAGACTACAGGGGGCACTGAAGCTTTCTTT
>TRBJ2-7|TRBV5-1|once|TRBD1
CASSSTSGGASYEQYF
TGCGCCAGCAGCTCGACTTCAGGGGGCGCGAGCTACGAGCAGTACTTC
>TRBJ2-5|TRBV4-2|NA|NA
CASSPVQASAQETQYF
TGTGCCAGCAGCCCAGTCCAGGCTAGCGCCCAAGAGACCCAGTACTTC
>TRBJ1-6|TRBV6-5|few|TRBD1
CASSGPGQGTSPLHF
TGTGCCAGCAGTGGACCGGGACAGGGAACTTCACCCCTCCACTTT
>TRBJ2-7|TRBV5-1|NA|NA
CASSLAGNYYEQYF
TGCGCCAGCAGCTTGGCCGGTAATTACTACGAGCAGTACTTC
>TRBJ2-7|TRBV4-2|once|NA
CASSQESPPRVDEQYF
TGTGCCAGCAGCCAAGAGTCCCCTCCGAGGGTTGACGAGCAGTACTTC
>TRBJ1-1|TRBV6-5|once|TRBD1
CASSYSTGSGTEAFF
TGTGCCAGCAGTTACTCGACAGGGAGTGGCACTGAAGCTTTCTTT
>TRBJ2-5|TRBV28|NA|TRBD2
CASSTLAGLRETQYF
TGTGCCAGCAGTACACTAGCGGGATTGAGAGAGACCCAGTACTTC